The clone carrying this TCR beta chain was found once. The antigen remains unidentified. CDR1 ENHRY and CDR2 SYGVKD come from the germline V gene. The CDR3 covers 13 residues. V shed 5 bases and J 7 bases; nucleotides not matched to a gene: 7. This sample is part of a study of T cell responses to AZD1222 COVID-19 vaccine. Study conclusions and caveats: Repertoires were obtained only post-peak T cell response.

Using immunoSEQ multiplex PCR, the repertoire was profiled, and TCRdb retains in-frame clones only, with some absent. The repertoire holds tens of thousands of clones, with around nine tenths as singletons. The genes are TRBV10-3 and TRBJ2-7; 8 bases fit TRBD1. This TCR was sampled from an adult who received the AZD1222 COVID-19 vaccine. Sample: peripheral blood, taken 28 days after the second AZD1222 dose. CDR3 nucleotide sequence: TGTGCCATCAGTTATTCAGGGGGCCGGGAGCAGTACTTC. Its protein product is CAISYSGGREQYF.